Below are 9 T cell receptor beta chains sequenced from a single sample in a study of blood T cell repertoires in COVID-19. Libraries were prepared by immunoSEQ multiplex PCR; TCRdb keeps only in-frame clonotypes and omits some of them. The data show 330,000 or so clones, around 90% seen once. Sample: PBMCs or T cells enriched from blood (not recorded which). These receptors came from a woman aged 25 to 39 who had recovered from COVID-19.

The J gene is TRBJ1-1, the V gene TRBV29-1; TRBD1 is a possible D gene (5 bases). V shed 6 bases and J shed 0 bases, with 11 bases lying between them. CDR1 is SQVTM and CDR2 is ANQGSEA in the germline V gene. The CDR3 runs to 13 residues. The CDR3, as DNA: TGCAGCGTAGACGGGGGGTTGAACACTGAAGCTTTCTTT. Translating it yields CSVDGGLNTEAFF.

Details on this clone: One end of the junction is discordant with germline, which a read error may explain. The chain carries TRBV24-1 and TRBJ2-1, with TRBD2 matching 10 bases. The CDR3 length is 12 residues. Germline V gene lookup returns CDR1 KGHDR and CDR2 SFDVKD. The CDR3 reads CATSDPGSGRLF. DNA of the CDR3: TGTGCCACCAGTGATCCCGGTAGCGGGAGGCTCTTC.

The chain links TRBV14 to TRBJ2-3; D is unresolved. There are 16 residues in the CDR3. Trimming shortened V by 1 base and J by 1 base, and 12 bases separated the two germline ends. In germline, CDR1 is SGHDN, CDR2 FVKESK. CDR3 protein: CASSQAGGFRTDTQYF. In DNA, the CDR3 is TGTGCCAGCAGCCAAGCGGGTGGGTTTCGCACAGATACGCAGTATTTT.

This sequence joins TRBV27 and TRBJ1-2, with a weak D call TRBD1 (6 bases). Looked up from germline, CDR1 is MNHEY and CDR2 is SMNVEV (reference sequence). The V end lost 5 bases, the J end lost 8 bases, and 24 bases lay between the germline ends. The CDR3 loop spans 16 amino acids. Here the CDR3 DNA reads TGTGCCAGCAGTCCCCCGGTCGGGACACGGAATTGGGGCTACACCTTC. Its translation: CASSPPVGTRNWGYTF.

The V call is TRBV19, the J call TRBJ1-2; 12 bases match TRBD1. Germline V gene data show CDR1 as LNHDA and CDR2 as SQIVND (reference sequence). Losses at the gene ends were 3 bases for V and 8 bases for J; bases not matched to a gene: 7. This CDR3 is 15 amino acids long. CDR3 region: CASSITGTGGFGYTF. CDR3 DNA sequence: TGTGCCAGTAGTATTACCGGGACAGGGGGCTTCGGCTACACCTTC.

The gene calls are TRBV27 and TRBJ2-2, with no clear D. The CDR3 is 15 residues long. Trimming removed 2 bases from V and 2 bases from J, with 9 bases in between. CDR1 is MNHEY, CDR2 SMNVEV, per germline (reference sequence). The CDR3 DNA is TGTGCCAGCAGTTTAACGAGCCTCAACACCGGGGAGCTGTTTTTT. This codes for CASSLTSLNTGELFF.

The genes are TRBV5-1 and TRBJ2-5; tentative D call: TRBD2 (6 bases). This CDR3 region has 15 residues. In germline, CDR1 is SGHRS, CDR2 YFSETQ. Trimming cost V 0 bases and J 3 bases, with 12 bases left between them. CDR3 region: CASSLARRREETQYF. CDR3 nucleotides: TGCGCCAGCAGCTTGGCCCGAAGGAGGGAAGAGACCCAGTACTTC.

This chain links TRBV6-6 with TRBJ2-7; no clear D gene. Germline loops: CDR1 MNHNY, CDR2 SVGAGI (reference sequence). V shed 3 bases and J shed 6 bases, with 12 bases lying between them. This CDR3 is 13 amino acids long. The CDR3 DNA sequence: TGTGCCAGCAGTTATAAACTACTAAGCGAGCAGTACTTC. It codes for CASSYKLLSEQYF.

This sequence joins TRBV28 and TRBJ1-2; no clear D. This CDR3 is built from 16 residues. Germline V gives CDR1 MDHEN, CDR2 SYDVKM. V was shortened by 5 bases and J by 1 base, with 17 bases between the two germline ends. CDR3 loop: CASSPAAPSGNYGYTF. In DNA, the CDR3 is TGTGCCAGCAGTCCGGCTGCGCCGTCGGGTAACTATGGCTACACCTTC.